Shown below are 4 T cell receptor beta chains from a single sample sequenced in a study of neoadjuvant anti-PD-1 for oral cavity cancer (TCRdb year 2021). The label giving this sample's time point can be read as: after neoadjuvant nivolumab, at surgical resection. The library was built by means of the immunoSEQ multiplex PCR assay. In TCRdb, the immuneACCESS table is reduced to in-frame sequences with V and J assigned. These tables do not hold every clone; where another copy was compared, an unresolved V gene accounts for under half, and the others remain unexplained. Counted in this sample were approximately 13,000 clones; approximately 74% of them appeared once. The ten most abundant clones make up 2.9% of the sample. Sequenced here: PBMCs, sampled after nivolumab (anti-PD-1) treatment. These receptors were collected from a person aged 35-79 years with oral cavity squamous cell carcinoma.

This clone was counted a single time. V usage is TRBV27 and J usage is TRBJ2-5; 15 bases are shared with TRBD2. CDR3 length: 14 residues. With V trimmed by 5 bases and J by 6 bases, 1 base remained unmatched. Germline lookup yields CDR1 MNHEY and CDR2 SMNVEV (reference sequence). The CDR3 DNA reads as TGTGCCAGCAGTGGGACTAGCGGGAGGCAGACCCAGTACTTC. As protein: CASSGTSGRQTQYF.

This clone was detected only once. V and J are TRBV20-1 and TRBJ2-5; D gene unclear. V was clipped by 3 bases and J by 4 bases, with 3 bases between them. The CDR3 has 10 amino acids. Germline values: CDR1 DFQATT, CDR2 SNEGSKA (reference sequence). The DNA for the CDR3 is TGCAGTGCTAGGGGAGAGACCCAGTACTTC. Protein sequence: CSARGETQYF.

V is TRBV11-2 and J is TRBJ2-4; the match to TRBD2 covers 7 bases. The CDR3 length is 18 residues. CDR1 SGHAT and CDR2 FQNNGV come from the germline V gene. After removal of 5 bases from V and 0 bases from J, the junction contained 13 bases not matched to a gene. CDR3 in amino acids: CASSLGASGPLAKNIQYF. CDR3 coding DNA: TGTGCCAGCAGCCTCGGGGCTAGCGGACCCCTAGCCAAAAACATTCAGTACTTC.

V gene TRBV5-6 combines with J gene TRBJ1-1, with 9 bases matching TRBD1. This CDR3 region has 16 residues. The germline gives CDR1 SGHDT, CDR2 YYEEEE. The trim removed 4 bases at V and 2 bases at J, leaving 9 bases unmatched. In DNA form, the CDR3 reads TGTGCCAGCAGCCAAGGGACAGGGAGGTACAACACTGAAGCTTTCTTT. It specifies CASSQGTGRYNTEAFF.